Detailed here is one T cell receptor (beta chain). Its specificity is unknown. Germline values: CDR1 SGDLS, CDR2 YYNGEE. There are 15 residues in the CDR3. V lost 0 bases and J 7 bases, leaving 13 bases between the germline ends. These data originate in a study of OX40 agonist ivuxolimab in advanced cancers. Study details: A partial response was reached by three patients: one with hepatocellular carcinoma and two with cutaneous melanoma. Study outcomes and limitations: Averaging showed that CD8+ T cells had more expanded clones than CD4+ did. The investigators did not determine what antigen specificity the expanded peripheral T cells had.

Assay: immunoSEQ multiplex PCR; the TCRdb copy retains only in-frame clones and omits some. This table has 45,000 to 55,000 clones, approximately 94% appearing once. If patients had autoimmune disease history or systemic immunosuppression, they were excluded. The V and J genes are TRBV9 and TRBJ2-2, with D possibly matching TRBD1 (5 bases). The sequencing here drew on CD4+ or CD8+ T cells sorted from blood, taken in a trial of the OX40 agonist ivuxolimab. The receptor was isolated from an adult with an advanced solid tumor such as melanoma, head and neck, liver or kidney cancer. CDR3 amino acids: CASSVGQMLGGELFF. In DNA, the CDR3 is TGTGCCAGCAGCGTAGGACAGATGCTAGGCGGGGAGCTGTTTTTT.